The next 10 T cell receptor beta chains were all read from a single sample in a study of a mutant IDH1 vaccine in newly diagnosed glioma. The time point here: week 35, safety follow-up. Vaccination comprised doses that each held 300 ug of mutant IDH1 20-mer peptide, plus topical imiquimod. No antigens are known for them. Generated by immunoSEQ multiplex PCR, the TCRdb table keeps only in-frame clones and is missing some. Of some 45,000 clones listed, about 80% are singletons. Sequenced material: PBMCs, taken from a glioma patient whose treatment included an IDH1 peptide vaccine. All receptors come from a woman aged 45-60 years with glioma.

CDR3 sequence: CASSRRPGQETQYF. The CDR3, as DNA: TGTGCCAGCAGCCGACGACCGGGCCAAGAGACCCAGTACTTC. This rearrangement joins TRBV14 to TRBJ2-5; D unclear. The V gene's germline CDR1 is SGHDN and CDR2 FVKESK. Trimming pared 4 bases from V and 1 base from J, leaving 10 bases between. The CDR3 is made up of 14 amino acids.

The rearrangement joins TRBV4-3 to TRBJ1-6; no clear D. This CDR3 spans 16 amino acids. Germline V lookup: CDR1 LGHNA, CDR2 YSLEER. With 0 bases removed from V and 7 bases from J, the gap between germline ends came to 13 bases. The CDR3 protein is CASSQDPPGGNSPLHF. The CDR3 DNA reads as TGCGCCAGCAGCCAAGATCCCCCAGGCGGGAATTCACCCCTCCACTTT.

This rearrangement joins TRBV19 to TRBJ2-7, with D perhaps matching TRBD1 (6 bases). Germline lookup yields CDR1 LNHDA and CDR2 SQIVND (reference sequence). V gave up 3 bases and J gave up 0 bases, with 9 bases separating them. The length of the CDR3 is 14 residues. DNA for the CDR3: TGTGCCAGTAGTATCAGGGGCTCCTCCTACGAGCAGTACTTC. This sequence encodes CASSIRGSSYEQYF.

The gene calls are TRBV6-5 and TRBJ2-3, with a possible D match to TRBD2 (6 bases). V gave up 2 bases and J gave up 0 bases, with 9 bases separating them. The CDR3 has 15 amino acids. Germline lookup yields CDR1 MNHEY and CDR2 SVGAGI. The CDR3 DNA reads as TGTGCCAGCAGTTACGCGGGGACTAGCACAGATACGCAGTATTTT. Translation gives CASSYAGTSTDTQYF.

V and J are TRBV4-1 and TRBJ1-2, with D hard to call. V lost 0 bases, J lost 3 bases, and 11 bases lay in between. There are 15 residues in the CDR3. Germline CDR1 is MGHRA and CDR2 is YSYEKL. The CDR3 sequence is CASSQDFEEHYGYTF. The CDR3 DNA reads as TGCGCCAGCAGCCAAGATTTCGAGGAGCACTATGGCTACACCTTC.

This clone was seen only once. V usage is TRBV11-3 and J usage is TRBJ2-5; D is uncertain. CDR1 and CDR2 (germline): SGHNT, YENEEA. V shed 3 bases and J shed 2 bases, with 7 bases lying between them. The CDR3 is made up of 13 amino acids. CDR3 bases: TGTGCCAGCAGCTTTCGCGGTCAAGAGACCCAGTACTTC. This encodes CASSFRGQETQYF.

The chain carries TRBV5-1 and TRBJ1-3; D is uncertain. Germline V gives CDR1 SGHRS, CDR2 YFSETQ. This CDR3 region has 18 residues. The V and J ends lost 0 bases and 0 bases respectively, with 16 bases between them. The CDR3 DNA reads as TGCGCCAGCAGCTTGGCCACTGGGCCCGACCACTCTGGAAACACCATATATTTT. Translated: CASSLATGPDHSGNTIYF.

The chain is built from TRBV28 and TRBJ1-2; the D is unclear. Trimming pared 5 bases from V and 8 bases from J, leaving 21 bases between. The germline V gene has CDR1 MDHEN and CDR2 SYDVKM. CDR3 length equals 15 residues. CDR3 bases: TGTGCCAGCAGTCAGACCGGACGGACGGCGATAGGCTACACCTTC. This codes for CASSQTGRTAIGYTF.

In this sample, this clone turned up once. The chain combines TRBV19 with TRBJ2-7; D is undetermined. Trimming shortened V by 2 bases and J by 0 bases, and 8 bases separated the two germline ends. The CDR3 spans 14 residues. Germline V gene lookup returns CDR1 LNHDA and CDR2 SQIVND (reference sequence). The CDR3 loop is CASSIHASSYEQYF. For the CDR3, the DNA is TGTGCCAGTAGTATACACGCTAGCTCCTACGAGCAGTACTTC.

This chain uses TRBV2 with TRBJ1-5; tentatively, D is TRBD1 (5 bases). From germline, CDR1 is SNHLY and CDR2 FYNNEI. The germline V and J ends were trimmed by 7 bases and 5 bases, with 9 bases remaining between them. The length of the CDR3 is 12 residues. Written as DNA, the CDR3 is TGTGCCAGCACAGGGATGGATCAGCCCCAGCATTTT. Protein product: CASTGMDQPQHF.